Each of the 2 T cell receptor beta chains below was sequenced from the same sample in a study of OX40 agonist ivuxolimab in advanced cancers. TCRdb's table, derived via immunoSEQ multiplex PCR, lists solely in-frame clones and lacks some. The repertoire includes some 97,000 clones, about 91% of them detected once, and approximately 0.16% sits in the top ten. This specimen was CD4+ or CD8+ T cells sorted from blood, taken in a trial of the OX40 agonist ivuxolimab. These receptors all stem from an adult with an advanced solid tumor such as melanoma, head and neck, liver or kidney cancer.

The chain couples TRBV23-1 to TRBJ2-7; D is unclear. TRBV23-1 falls under the ORF class, with uncertain function. The CDR3 sequence is 15 residues long. Trimming stripped 3 bases from V and 3 bases from J, with 15 bases between. In DNA form, the CDR3 reads TGCGCCAGCAGTCATCACAGCGAACTCCACTACGAGCAGTACTTC. Translating it yields CASSHHSELHYEQYF.

This CDR3 reads CASSLGGLAGGSDTQYF. Here the CDR3 DNA reads TGTGCCAGCAGTTTAGGCGGACTAGCGGGAGGCTCAGATACGCAGTATTTT. J is TRBJ2-3 and V is TRBV28, with TRBD2 matching over 14 bases. The CDR3 is 17 amino acids. Trimming cost V 2 bases and J 4 bases; bases outside gene matches: 5. Germline CDR1 and CDR2: MDHEN and SYDVKM.